This T cell receptor (beta chain) originates from a study of T cells in women clearing cervical HPV infection. The assay was immunoSEQ multiplex PCR, and TCRdb's table has in-frame clones only and misses some. This repertoire includes about 37,000 clones. Overall study results and limits: Repertoire richness, not evenness, was significantly elevated in CIN3+ cases versus controls.

The V segment lost 1 base and the J segment 6 bases; nucleotides outside the gene matches: 5. Germline V gives CDR1 SGHAT, CDR2 FQDESV (reference sequence). This CDR3 has 14 amino acids. Note on this clone: The antigen remains unidentified. The read ends 3 residues shy of where the CDR3 ends; the end is completed using the germline J gene.

Sequencing was carried out using blood buffy coat. The clonotype comes from a woman between 18 and 70 years old with a cervical HPV16 infection that either progressed to CIN3+ or cleared (not recorded which). V is TRBV11-1 and J is TRBJ1-1; 7 bases are a match to TRBD1. Partial CDR3 DNA: TGTGCCAGCAGCTTAGGACAGGGATGGTCTGAA. This gives the protein CASSLGQGWSE. The full CDR3 is CASSLGQGWSEAFF.